This T cell receptor (beta chain) emerged from a study of T cells in Graves' hyperthyroidism and ophthalmopathy. Turning to this clonotype: A junction end diverges from the germline sequence, so it may reflect a read error.

Per germline, CDR1 SGHTA and CDR2 FQGTGA. The CDR3 is made up of 15 amino acids. Amplification yielded TCR beta CDR3 regions, with RNA transcripts as the source. First-round RT-PCR with HTBI primers amplified the TCR CDR3 region. TCRdb re-derived calls from the multiplex PCR reads in MiXCR, one entry per CDR3 protein. The sample holds fewer than 400,000 distinct CDR3 sequences, roughly 14% seen once. The clonotype was recovered from a woman aged 18-29 years with Graves' hyperthyroidism that later progressed to Graves' ophthalmopathy. Source material: blood. The chain carries TRBV7-3 and TRBJ2-3; no clear D. CDR3 DNA sequence: TGTGCCAGCAGCCCCTCCGGGCTCTTCACAGATGCGCAGTATTTT. Amino acids: CASSPSGLFTDAQYF.